This T cell receptor beta chain was recorded in a study of PD-1 blockade in classical Hodgkin lymphoma. The overall study: Patients in the cohort were put on intravenous nivolumab, 3 mg/kg every 2 weeks.

The CDR3 contains 14 residues. The germline gives CDR1 MNHEY, CDR2 SMNVEV (reference sequence). Trimming cost V 3 bases and J 3 bases, with 11 bases left between them. Study results and caveats: Any patient who commenced nivolumab under 1 year after ASCT was excluded. Relapsed/refractory patients reportedly had the lowest baseline TCR diversity, below newly diagnosed patients, who were below healthy donors.

After autologous stem cell transplantation all patients relapsed, and prior brentuximab vedotin exposure differed between cohorts. Concerning this clone itself: No antigen is known for it.

Method: immunoSEQ multiplex PCR; TCRdb's copy keeps in-frame clones and lacks some. This repertoire shows 110,000 or so clones, about 88% found once; its top ten account for nearly 20%. The sequence derives from a human donor with classical Hodgkin lymphoma. This specimen was peripheral blood mononuclear cells (PBMCs), taken before the second cycle of nivolumab. J is TRBJ1-2 and V is TRBV27; possible D gene TRBD1, 6 bases. The CDR3 loop reads CASSFGTRDYGYTF. DNA of the CDR3: TGTGCCAGCAGTTTCGGGACACGCGACTATGGCTACACCTTC.